Listed below are T cell receptor beta chains from one sample, sequenced in a study of T cell repertoires in cytomegalovirus infection. In TCRdb, the reads were re-called with MiXCR into one record per CDR3 protein. The sample has about 360,000 distinct CDR3 sequences; roughly 18% are singletons. What was sequenced was PBMCs. These receptors were taken from a human donor in good health (CMV status not recorded). Some clones in this sample may be carry-over from other donors' samples. The CDR3 runs from the conserved cysteine through the conserved F or W. A D gene is named only where the DNA matches it firmly. Expanded clones get a size class; other rows say once, few or many, or leave the size out.

D	size	V	J	CDR3	DNA
TRBD2	many	TRBV7-6	TRBJ2-3	CASSAGTSIPDTQYF	TGTGCCAGCAGCGCGGGGACTAGTATCCCAGATACGCAGTATTTT
NA	once	TRBV12-5	TRBJ2-7	CASGFPEQYF	TGTGCTAGTGGTTTTCCCGAGCAGTACTTC
TRBD2	NA	TRBV7-9	TRBJ2-1	CASSSPRGGPAYNEQFF	TGTGCCAGCAGCTCCCCCCGGGGGGGCCCAGCCTACAATGAGCAGTTCTTC
TRBD1	many	TRBV27	TRBJ2-1	CASSLYDPGQGNNEQFF	TGTGCCAGCAGTTTATATGACCCGGGACAGGGTAACAATGAGCAGTTCTTC
NA	few	TRBV18	TRBJ1-1	CASSPEARNPFF	TGTGCCAGCTCACCGGAGGCCAGGAACCCTTTCTTT
TRBD2	few	TRBV6-2/TRBV6-3	TRBJ2-7	CASSYFREGRGEQYF	TGTGCCAGCAGTTATTTCCGGGAGGGCCGTGGAGAGCAGTACTTC
NA	NA	TRBV11-2	TRBJ2-1	CASSSILGGEQFF	TGTGCCAGCAGCTCCATTTTAGGGGGTGAGCAGTTCTTC
NA	few	TRBV20-1	TRBJ2-7	CSARGYEQYF	TGCAGTGCTAGAGGCTACGAGCAGTACTTC
NA	NA	TRBV7-9	TRBJ2-5	CASSLVSEETQYF	TGTGCCAGCAGCTTAGTAAGTGAAGAGACCCAGTACTTC
TRBD2	few	TRBV29-1	TRBJ2-3	CSVSSGGSTDTQYF	TGCAGCGTCTCTAGCGGAGGTAGCACAGATACGCAGTATTTT
TRBD2	NA	TRBV7-9	TRBJ2-7	CASSGPSGGPAYEQYF	TGTGCCAGCAGCGGACCCAGCGGGGGCCCCGCCTACGAGCAGTACTTC
NA	few	TRBV4-1	TRBJ2-7	CASSQGLAYEQYF	TGCGCCAGCAGCCAAGGGCTAGCCTACGAGCAGTACTTC
TRBD2	many	TRBV12-3/TRBV12-4	TRBJ2-2	CASTLAGGTGGELFF	TGTGCCAGCACCCTAGCGGGGGGGACTGGCGGGGAGCTGTTTTTT
TRBD1	NA	TRBV29-1	TRBJ2-5	CSAGDRGEETQYF	TGCAGCGCCGGGGACAGGGGGGAAGAGACCCAGTACTTC
NA	many	TRBV7-2	TRBJ2-5	CASSLEQAYQETQYF	TGTGCCAGCAGCTTAGAACAGGCCTACCAAGAGACCCAGTACTTC
NA	NA	TRBV10-3	TRBJ2-7	CAISEQVYEQYF	TGTGCCATCAGTGAACAGGTCTACGAGCAGTACTTC
NA	NA	TRBV3-1	TRBJ1-1	CASSSHLGDTEAFF	TGTGCCAGCAGCTCCCACCTTGGGGACACTGAAGCTTTCTTT